These T cell receptor beta chains were read from a single sample in a study of blood T cell repertoires in COVID-19. TCRdb's table, derived via immunoSEQ multiplex PCR, lists solely in-frame clones and lacks some. The sample lists 430,000 or so clones, nearly 90% occurring once. The sample was PBMCs or T cells enriched from blood (not recorded which). Receptors were obtained from a woman between 18 and 29 years old who had been exposed to COVID-19. Each CDR3 is given with its conserved first and last residue. D genes are given only for firm matches. The size of a clone is reported for some rows only, either as once, few or many, or as a class for expanded clones.

V gene	clone size	CDR3 length	D gene	J gene	CDR3 DNA	CDR3 protein
TRBV7-2	-	14	-	TRBJ1-1	TGTGCCAGCAGGCCCAACAGGGATAACACTGAAGCTTTCTTT	CASRPNRDNTEAFF
TRBV28	-	15	-	TRBJ2-7	TGTGCCAGCAGTTTATTGGGCACAGGCTCCCACGAGCAGTACTTC	CASSLLGTGSHEQYF
TRBV24-1	-	22	TRBD2	TRBJ2-3	TGTGCCACCAGTGCCCAAAAGGGGGGTAGTATCGGGACTAGCGTCAGCACAGATACGCAGTATTTT	CATSAQKGGSIGTSVSTDTQYF
TRBV11-3	-	13	-	TRBJ2-7	TGTGCCAGCAGCCTCCAGGGCACCTACGAGCAGTACTTC	CASSLQGTYEQYF
TRBV29-1	-	15	-	TRBJ2-7	TGCAGCGTTGAAGTAAAGACTAGGAGCTCCTACGAGCAGTACTTC	CSVEVKTRSSYEQYF
TRBV2	few	15	-	TRBJ2-7	TGTGCCAGCAGTGAAGCGCGGGGGGACAGGGAGGAACAGTACTTC	CASSEARGDREEQYF
TRBV28	-	12	TRBD1	TRBJ2-3	TGTGCCAGCAGTGCAGGGGGTAGAACGCAGTATTTT	CASSAGGRTQYF
TRBV12-3/TRBV12-4	few	13	-	TRBJ1-4	TGTGCCACCCGAGGGGGGGCGGGGGAAAAACTGTTTTTT	CATRGGAGEKLFF
TRBV3-1/TRBV3-2	-	14	TRBD1	TRBJ1-2	TGTGCCAGCAGCCAAGTTACAGGGGACTATGGCTACACCTTC	CASSQVTGDYGYTF
TRBV9	-	15	-	TRBJ1-3	TGTGCCAGCAGCGGGCCCAGGGATGCTGGAAACACCATATATTTT	CASSGPRDAGNTIYF
TRBV14	-	16	-	TRBJ2-2	TGTGCCAGCAGCCAAGACTTTGGGCGAGACACCGGGGAGCTGTTTTTT	CASSQDFGRDTGELFF
TRBV27	-	16	TRBD2	TRBJ2-1	TGTGCCAGCAGTTCTCTCGGGGGGACCTCCTACAATGAGCAGTTCTTC	CASSSLGGTSYNEQFF